These 19 T cell receptor beta chains share one sample of origin, sequenced in a study of OX40 agonist ivuxolimab in advanced cancers. Method: immunoSEQ multiplex PCR; TCRdb's copy keeps in-frame clones and lacks some. The data hold around 51,000 clones, with around 87% observed a single time. Material: CD4+ or CD8+ T cells sorted from blood, obtained in a trial of the OX40 agonist ivuxolimab. Source of these receptors: an adult with an advanced solid tumor such as melanoma, head and neck, liver or kidney cancer.

This clone was picked up one time. This chain uses TRBV29-1 with TRBJ2-2; no definite D call. The germline V and J ends were trimmed by 0 bases and 10 bases, with 12 bases remaining between them. The CDR3 contains 13 residues. From germline, CDR1 is SQVTM and CDR2 ANQGSEA. The CDR3 DNA is TGCAGCGTTGAAGATCGCCAGTCCGCGGAGCTGTTTTTT. As protein: CSVEDRQSAELFF.

This chain uses TRBV6-5 with TRBJ1-1; D is unresolved. Germline V gene data show CDR1 as MNHEY and CDR2 as SVGAGI. The CDR3 loop spans 13 amino acids. V gave up 9 bases and J gave up 1 base, with 12 bases separating them. CDR3 loop: CASTRPGNTEAFF. CDR3 DNA sequence: TGTGCCAGTACTCGACCAGGGAACACTGAAGCTTTCTTT.

The J gene is TRBJ2-1, the V gene TRBV7-9, with D maybe TRBD2 (5 bases). V shed 6 bases and J shed 7 bases, with 10 bases lying between them. Germline values: CDR1 SEHNR, CDR2 FQNEAQ (reference sequence). This CDR3 contains 12 residues. The CDR3 loop reads CASSRPGNEQFF. CDR3 DNA: TGTGCCAGCAGTCGGCCGGGGAATGAGCAGTTCTTC.

The genes are TRBV7-2 and TRBJ1-4, with D possibly matching TRBD1 (5 bases). CDR3 size: 13 residues. Germline lookup yields CDR1 SGHTA and CDR2 FQGNSA. V dropped 4 bases and J dropped 13 bases, with 16 bases sitting between them. The CDR3 protein is CASSYLTGPRLFF. CDR3 in DNA: TGTGCCAGCAGCTATCTAACAGGCCCAAGACTGTTTTTT.

The gene calls are TRBV5-6 and TRBJ2-3; no reliable D call. Trimming pared 2 bases from V and 2 bases from J, leaving 3 bases between. Germline CDR1 is SGHDT and CDR2 is YYEEEE. This CDR3 has 12 amino acids. In DNA, the CDR3 is TGTGCCAGCAGCTTTAACACAGATACGCAGTATTTT. It yields the protein CASSFNTDTQYF.

CDR3 sequence reads: CASSPGGAHGYTF. The CDR3 nucleotides read TGTGCCAGCAGCCCAGGGGGCGCGCATGGCTACACCTTC. V and J are TRBV13 and TRBJ1-2, with 8 bases that match TRBD1. The trim removed 5 bases at V and 6 bases at J, leaving 5 bases unmatched. The CDR3 sequence is 13 residues long. CDR1 and CDR2 (germline): PRHDT, FYEKMQ (reference sequence).

This clone is a singleton in its sample. The gene calls are TRBV19 and TRBJ2-3, with D tentatively TRBD2 (6 bases). From germline, CDR1 is LNHDA and CDR2 SQIVND (reference sequence). The CDR3 spans 15 residues. V lost 6 bases and J 0 bases, leaving 13 bases between the germline ends. The CDR3 sequence is CASRRGLSSTDTQYF. The CDR3 nucleotides are TGTGCCAGTAGAAGGGGACTTTCTAGCACAGATACGCAGTATTTT.

This chain uses TRBV28 with TRBJ1-5; D is unclear. The CDR3 is 14 residues long. Trimming pared 1 base from V and 11 bases from J, leaving 15 bases between. Germline CDR1 is MDHEN and CDR2 is SYDVKM. The chain's CDR3 is CASSLYREVVSQHF. CDR3 nucleotides: TGTGCCAGCAGTTTATACCGAGAGGTGGTGTCCCAGCATTTT. The full variable domain, in which reference TRBV28 and TRBJ1-5 provide the parts outside the CDR3, is DVKVTQSSRYLVKRTGEKVFLECVQDMDHENMFWYRQDPGLGLRLIYFSYDVKMKEKGDIPEGYSVSREKKERFSLILESASTNQTSMYLCASSLYREVVSQHFGDGTRLSIL.

Concerning this clone itself: This CDR3 is also generated by other DNA sequences in the sample. This chain joins TRBV9 and TRBJ1-5; D remains unclear. Germline V gene sequence: CDR1 SGDLS, CDR2 YYNGEE. The CDR3 totals 14 residues. The germline V and J ends were trimmed by 2 bases and 0 bases, with 6 bases remaining between them. The CDR3 loop reads CASSVGDSNQPQHF. The CDR3 DNA is TGTGCCAGCAGCGTCGGGGATAGCAATCAGCCCCAGCATTTT. The variable domain in full, completed from reference TRBV9 and TRBJ1-5, reads DSGVTQTPKHLITATGQRVTLRCSPRSGDLSVYWYQQSLDQGLQFLIQYYNGEERAKGNILERFSAQQFPDLHSELNLSSLELGDSALYFCASSVGDSNQPQHFGDGTRLSIL.

V gene TRBV10-3 combines with J gene TRBJ1-1, with D maybe TRBD1 (5 bases). V lost 1 base, J lost 0 bases, and 12 bases lay in between. This CDR3 comprises 16 residues. Germline CDR1 is ENHRY and CDR2 is SYGVKD. The CDR3 protein is CAISEWGGNMNTEAFF. CDR3 DNA sequence: TGTGCCATCAGTGAGTGGGGGGGGAATATGAACACTGAAGCTTTCTTT.

This clone was counted between two and nine times. The genes are TRBV9 and TRBJ2-5, with TRBD2 identical over 10 bases. The CDR3 is 18 residues long. V was clipped by 4 bases and J by 4 bases; unmatched bases: 16. Germline assignment: CDR1 SGDLS and CDR2 YYNGEE. The CDR3 region has the DNA TGTGCCAGCAGCCCGGAGGGGATTAGCGGGAGGATGCGAGAGACCCAGTACTTC. Translated: CASSPEGISGRMRETQYF.

The chain joins TRBV4-3 to TRBJ1-2, with TRBD1 identical over 7 bases. The CDR3 length is 16 residues. V lost 4 bases and J lost 4; bases outside the gene matches: 12. Looked up from germline, CDR1 is LGHNA and CDR2 is YSLEER. The CDR3: CASSPGTAITLYGYTF. CDR3 bases: TGCGCCAGCAGCCCTGGGACAGCCATTACCCTCTATGGCTACACCTTC.

The chain has TRBV4-1 and TRBJ2-7; D is uncertain. Germline-derived CDR1 and CDR2 are MGHRA and YSYEKL. With 1 base removed from V and 2 bases from J, the gap between germline ends came to 6 bases. The CDR3 runs to 13 residues. CDR3 residues: CASSQVIAYEQYF. The CDR3 nucleotides are TGCGCCAGCAGCCAAGTGATAGCCTACGAGCAGTACTTC.

The J gene is TRBJ1-3, the V gene TRBV7-8, with TRBD1 matching over 12 bases. Germline loops: CDR1 SGHVS, CDR2 FQNEAQ. This CDR3 is built from 14 residues. Trimming at V came to 4 bases and at J to 8 bases, leaving 3 bases not matched to a gene. The CDR3 DNA follows: TGTGCCAGCAGCTCGGGACAGGGGGCCTACACCATATATTTT. This gives the protein CASSSGQGAYTIYF.

The CDR3 DNA reads as TGTGCCAGTAGTATCGCTCAGGGGGGCTCCTACGAGCAGTACTTC. Its translation is CASSIAQGGSYEQYF. The rearrangement uses TRBV19 and TRBJ2-7; TRBD1 might be the D (7 bases). CDR3 length: 15 residues. V was trimmed by 3 bases and J by 0 bases, leaving 12 bases between them. Germline V lookup: CDR1 LNHDA, CDR2 SQIVND (reference sequence).

In nucleotides, the CDR3 is TGTGCCAGCAGTTACCAGGCCGGGGTGAACACTGAAGCTTTCTTT. This codes for CASSYQAGVNTEAFF. The chain is built from TRBV6-5 and TRBJ1-1; D not resolved. In germline, CDR1 is MNHEY, CDR2 SVGAGI. The V end lost 2 bases, the J end lost 0 bases, and 10 bases lay between the germline ends. The CDR3 is 15 amino acids.

The chain employs TRBV5-6 and TRBJ2-2; unclear D gene. Per germline, CDR1 SGHDT and CDR2 YYEEEE. V shed 4 bases and J shed 8 bases, with 6 bases lying between them. This CDR3 contains 11 residues. The CDR3 loop reads CASSQPGELFF. Here the CDR3 DNA reads TGTGCCAGCAGCCAACCAGGGGAGCTGTTTTTT.

The chain carries TRBV18 and TRBJ2-1, with no clear D. From germline, CDR1 is KGHSH and CDR2 LQKENI. With 6 bases removed from V and 5 bases from J, the gap between germline ends came to 20 bases. CDR3 length: 16 amino acids. The CDR3 nucleotides are TGTGCCAGCTCCCAAACCCCACACGGTGGGGACAATGAGCAGTTCTTC. Protein sequence: CASSQTPHGGDNEQFF.

This clone has only one observation. V usage is TRBV19 and J usage is TRBJ2-1, with 11 bases lining up with TRBD2. V was clipped by 7 bases and J by 3 bases; unmatched bases: 11. This CDR3 comprises 17 residues. CDR1 is LNHDA, CDR2 SQIVND, per germline (reference sequence). The CDR3 region is CASKRGSGRAYYNEQFF. The CDR3 nucleotides are TGTGCCAGTAAGAGAGGTAGCGGGAGGGCTTACTACAATGAGCAGTTCTTC.